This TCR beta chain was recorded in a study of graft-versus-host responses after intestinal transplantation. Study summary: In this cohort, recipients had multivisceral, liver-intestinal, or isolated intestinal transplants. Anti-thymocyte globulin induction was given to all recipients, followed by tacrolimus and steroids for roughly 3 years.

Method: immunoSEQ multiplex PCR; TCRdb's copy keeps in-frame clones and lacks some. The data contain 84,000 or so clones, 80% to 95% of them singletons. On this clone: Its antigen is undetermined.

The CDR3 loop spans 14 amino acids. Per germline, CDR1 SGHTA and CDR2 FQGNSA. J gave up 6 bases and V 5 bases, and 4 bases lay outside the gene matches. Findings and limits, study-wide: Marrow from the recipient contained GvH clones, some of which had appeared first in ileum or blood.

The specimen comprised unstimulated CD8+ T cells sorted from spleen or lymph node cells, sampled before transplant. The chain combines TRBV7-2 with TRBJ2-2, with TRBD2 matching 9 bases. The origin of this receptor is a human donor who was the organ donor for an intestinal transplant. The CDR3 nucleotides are TGTGCCAGCAGCGTCGGGACTAGCCCCGGGGAGCTGTTTTTT. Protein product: CASSVGTSPGELFF. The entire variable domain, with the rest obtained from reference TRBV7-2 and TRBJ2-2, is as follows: GAGVSQSPSNKVTEKGKDVELRCDPISGHTALYWYRQSLGQGLEFLIYFQGNSAPDKSGLPSDRFSAERTGGSVSTLTIQRTQQEDSAVYLCASSVGTSPGELFFGEGSRLTVL.